This T cell receptor beta chain was documented in a study of cytomegalovirus exposure and HLA in healthy donors. Study overall: Counted in an early data release were tens of millions of unique TCRs from HLA-typed donors.

It was with 60 Vbeta and 13 Jbeta primers that the PCR ran. Sequenced by immunoSEQ multiplex PCR; TCRdb stores in-frame clones only, minus some. The repertoire holds approximately 170,000 clones, with 85% as singletons. CDR3 length: 15 amino acids. Deletions cut 5 bases from V and 6 bases from J, with 17 bases between. The germline V gene encodes CDR1 SGHRS and CDR2 YFSETQ. The sample consisted of PBMCs. The V and J genes are TRBV5-1 and TRBJ2-2; D is possibly TRBD2 (6 bases). The source of this sequence is a man between 25 and 39 years old in good health and CMV-seropositive. In DNA form, the CDR3 reads TGCGCCAGCAGAATGGGAGCGGGCCCCGCCGGGGAGCTGTTTTTT. Encoded protein: CASRMGAGPAGELFF.